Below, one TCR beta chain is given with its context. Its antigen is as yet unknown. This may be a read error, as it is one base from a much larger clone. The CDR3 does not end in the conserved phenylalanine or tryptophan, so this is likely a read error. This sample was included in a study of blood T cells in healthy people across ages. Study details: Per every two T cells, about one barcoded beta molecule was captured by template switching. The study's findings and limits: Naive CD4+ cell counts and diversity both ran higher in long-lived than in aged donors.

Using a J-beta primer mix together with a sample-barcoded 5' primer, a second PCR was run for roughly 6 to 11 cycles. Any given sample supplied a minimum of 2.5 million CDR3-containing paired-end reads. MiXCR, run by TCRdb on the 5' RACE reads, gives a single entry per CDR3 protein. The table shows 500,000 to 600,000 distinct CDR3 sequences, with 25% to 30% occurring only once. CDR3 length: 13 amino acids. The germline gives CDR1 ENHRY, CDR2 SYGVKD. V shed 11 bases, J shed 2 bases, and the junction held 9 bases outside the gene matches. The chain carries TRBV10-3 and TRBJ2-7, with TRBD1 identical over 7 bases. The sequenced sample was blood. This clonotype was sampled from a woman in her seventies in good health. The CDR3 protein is CAVRTGDAYEQYL. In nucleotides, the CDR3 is TGTGCCGTCCGGACAGGAGACGCCTACGAGCAGTACCTC.